The 5 T cell receptor beta chains below were found in one sample sequenced in a study of lymphopenia after photon versus proton radiotherapy. Here immunoSEQ multiplex PCR was the method, and the copy in TCRdb shows in-frame clones only, minus some. Seen here are about 160,000 clones, 75% to 90% observed once, and the top ten hold about 4.7%. The material was peripheral blood, obtained from a patient treated with photon-based radiotherapy. The receptors shown here come from a man between 50 and 59 years old with gastric cancer.

The chain recombines TRBV7-3 with TRBJ2-7; a weak D match, TRBD2 (5 bases). Trimming stripped 2 bases from V and 0 bases from J, with 5 bases between. This CDR3 has 13 amino acids. CDR1 is SGHTA and CDR2 is FQGTGA in the germline V gene. Here the CDR3 DNA reads TGTGCCAGCAGCTTAGCGGGCTCCTACGAGCAGTACTTC. This codes for CASSLAGSYEQYF.

The chain links TRBV7-2 to TRBJ1-2; D remains unclear. V was shortened by 5 bases and J by 8 bases, with 9 bases between the two germline ends. Germline CDR1 and CDR2: SGHTA and FQGNSA. The CDR3 totals 11 residues. The CDR3 region has the DNA TGTGCCAGCAGCCCCCCCCCGGGCTACACCTTC. It encodes CASSPPPGYTF.

This clone was seen repeatedly, ten times or more. CDR3 sequence reads: CASSPSTGAYEQYF. The CDR3 bases are TGTGCCAGTAGTCCTTCGACAGGGGCCTACGAGCAGTACTTC. The chain is built from TRBV19 and TRBJ2-7; 8 bases agree with TRBD1. Germline CDR1 and CDR2: LNHDA and SQIVND (reference sequence). The CDR3 totals 14 residues. The trim removed 5 bases at V and 2 bases at J, leaving 5 bases unmatched.

This sequence joins TRBV6-5 and TRBJ1-2; TRBD1 is a possible D gene (6 bases). The CDR3 is 13 residues long. CDR1 is MNHEY, CDR2 SVGAGI, per germline. Trimming cost V 5 bases and J 8 bases, with 15 bases left between them. The CDR3 spells CASSRLQGPGYTF. CDR3 nucleotides: TGTGCCAGCAGTCGCTTACAGGGTCCCGGCTACACCTTC.

The chain joins TRBV6-1 to TRBJ2-7; 10 positions agree with TRBD2. CDR1 and CDR2 (germline): MNHNS, SASEGT. Trimming took 7 bases from V and 3 from J; bases not matched to a gene: 9. This CDR3 contains 15 residues. CDR3 nucleotides: TGTGCCAGCACTCGAGGGTCTAGCGGGAGCTACGAGCAGTACTTC. The encoded protein is CASTRGSSGSYEQYF.